This TCR beta chain is drawn from a study of blood T cell repertoires in COVID-19. Study in general: Both acute and convalescent COVID-19 samples were obtained from the United States, Italy and Spain. The cDNA or gDNA used as material had been derived from T cells, B-cell-depleted T cells, or PBMCs.

Original handling: Estimates of nucleated cell counts were drawn from the amplification of reference gene primers. Profiling relied on immunoSEQ multiplex PCR, and the TCRdb table lists in-frame clones only, not all of them. V, J and clone size derive from that table, while D and trimming were established from the DNA sequence. The table lists under 250,000 clones, approximately 86% of them singletons. Deletions cut 1 base from V and 1 base from J, with 14 bases between. Germline assignment: CDR1 LGHNA and CDR2 YNFKEQ. There are 17 residues in the CDR3. Sequenced sample: peripheral blood. This clonotype was sampled from a woman aged 60-75 years who had recovered from COVID-19. The chain recombines TRBV4-2 with TRBJ1-5; unclear D gene. The CDR3 loop is CASSQGLADSSNQPQHF. The DNA for the CDR3 is TGTGCCAGCAGCCAAGGTCTCGCCGACTCGAGCAATCAGCCCCAGCATTTT.